These T cell receptor beta chains were read from a single sample in a study of CD8 T cells in ankylosing spondylitis. Via MiXCR, TCRdb re-called the 5' RACE reads, giving one row per CDR3 protein. Here the sample spans over 110,000 distinct CDR3 sequences, 7% to 9% being singletons. The sequencing input was synovial fluid, either unsorted or a sorted T cell fraction (not recorded which). The receptors originated from a male donor with ankylosing spondylitis. Both conserved end residues are part of each CDR3. A D gene is named only where the DNA matches it firmly. Size is omitted from some rows. Given values are once, few, many or a class for expanded clones.

>TRBV5-5|TRBD1|.|TRBJ1-6
TGTGCCAGCAGCTTCCGACAGGGGTCCTATAATTCACCCCTCCACTTT
CASSFRQGSYNSPLHF
>TRBV15|.|.|TRBJ1-1
TGTGCCACCAGCAGAGAGTTCGACAGTGGGAACACTGAAGCTTTCTTT
CATSREFDSGNTEAFF
>TRBV7-2|TRBD2|few|TRBJ2-2
TGTGCCAGCAGCTTTATAGCGGGGACCACAAGCGGGGAGCTGTTTTTT
CASSFIAGTTSGELFF
>TRBV6-5|.|few|TRBJ2-7
TGTGCCAGCAGTTACCCGTTTGACTCCTACGAGCAGTACTTC
CASSYPFDSYEQYF
>TRBV19|.|many|TRBJ1-2
TGTGCCAGTGGAGCGGGGCGGTCTTATGGCTACACCTTC
CASGAGRSYGYTF
>TRBV10-3|.|many|TRBJ1-1
TGTGCCATCGCAGAAAGTAGGGTGAACACTGAAGCTTTCTTT
CAIAESRVNTEAFF
>TRBV7-2|TRBD1|many|TRBJ1-5
TGTGCCAGCAGCTCGGGGACAGGGATCAATCAGCCCCAGCATTTT
CASSSGTGINQPQHF
>TRBV20-1|.|many|TRBJ1-1
TGCAGTGCCCCGATAAGGACAGCGGCATCCACTGAAGCTTTCTTT
CSAPIRTAASTEAFF
>TRBV28|.|many|TRBJ2-2
TGTGCCAGCAGCCGATGGCAGGGCGGGAACACCGGGGAGCTGTTTTTT
CASSRWQGGNTGELFF
>TRBV20-1|.|many|TRBJ2-2
TGCAGTGCTAGAGATCGTGTATCGGGGTCCACCGGGGAGCTGTTTTTT
CSARDRVSGSTGELFF
>TRBV12-3/TRBV12-4|.|many|TRBJ2-5
TGTGCCAGCAGTTACCTCGCCGAAGAGACCCAGTACTTC
CASSYLAEETQYF
>TRBV24-1|TRBD1|many|TRBJ2-2
TGTGCCACCAGTGAGTTGGACAGGAGCACCGGGGAGCTGTTTTTT
CATSELDRSTGELFF
>TRBV28|.|many|TRBJ2-3
TGTGCCAGCAGCCCGATAGGACTTCACACAGATACGCAGTATTTT
CASSPIGLHTDTQYF
>TRBV27|.|many|TRBJ2-5
TGTGCCAGCAGTTTAATGGCAGGGAAGGAGACCCAGTACTTC
CASSLMAGKETQYF
>TRBV29-1|.|.|TRBJ1-1
TGCAGCGTTGAGGCAGGGTGGGCGATGAACACTGAAGCTTTCTTT
CSVEAGWAMNTEAFF
>TRBV3-1|.|many|TRBJ1-1
TGTGCCAGCAGCATTAACTGGAACACTGAAGCTTTCTTT
CASSINWNTEAFF
>TRBV5-1|TRBD1|many|TRBJ1-2
TGCGCCAGCAGCTCGTGGGGCGGACAGGGTGACTATGGCTACACCTTC
CASSSWGGQGDYGYTF
>TRBV28|.|.|TRBJ2-7
TGTGCCAGCATCGGCGTCGAGACCGTCTTCTCCTACGAGCAGTACTTC
CASIGVETVFSYEQYF
>TRBV20-1|.|many|TRBJ2-3
TGCAGTGCAGTTAGCGGTCCTCCTCGGGATACGCAGTATTTT
CSAVSGPPRDTQYF
>TRBV5-6|TRBD2|.|TRBJ2-3
TGTGCCAGCAGCTATAAGACTAGCGGGAGTAGGTATACGCAGTATTTT
CASSYKTSGSRYTQYF
>TRBV10-3|.|many|TRBJ1-6
TGTGCCATCAATCAGGGGCAAAATTCACCCCTCCACTTT
CAINQGQNSPLHF
>TRBV5-5|TRBD2|few|TRBJ2-1
TGTGCCAGCACCCTAGCGGGGAACCTCTACAATGAGCAGTTCTTC
CASTLAGNLYNEQFF
>TRBV6-2/TRBV6-3|TRBD2|few|TRBJ2-1
TGTGCCAGCAGTTACTCCCCCAGGCGGGAGGGCCGAATTACTGAGCAGTTCTTC
CASSYSPRREGRITEQFF
>TRBV12-3/TRBV12-4|.|many|TRBJ1-1
TGTGCCAGCAGTTTGTCCGCTGAAGCTTTCTTT
CASSLSAEAFF
>TRBV20-1|.|many|TRBJ2-3
TGCAGTGCTCCTAACCCTGTGGCGGGACAAACAGATACGCAGTATTTT
CSAPNPVAGQTDTQYF
>TRBV7-2|.|many|TRBJ1-1
TGTGCCAGCAGCCCGTTTCGGGCGGGGGGCACTGAAGCTTTCTTT
CASSPFRAGGTEAFF
>TRBV7-6|.|many|TRBJ2-2
.
CASSYRRPGAPPGSCFF
>TRBV20-1|TRBD1|few|TRBJ2-3
TGCAGTGCTCACAAGACAGGGTCCACAGATACGCAGTATTTT
CSAHKTGSTDTQYF